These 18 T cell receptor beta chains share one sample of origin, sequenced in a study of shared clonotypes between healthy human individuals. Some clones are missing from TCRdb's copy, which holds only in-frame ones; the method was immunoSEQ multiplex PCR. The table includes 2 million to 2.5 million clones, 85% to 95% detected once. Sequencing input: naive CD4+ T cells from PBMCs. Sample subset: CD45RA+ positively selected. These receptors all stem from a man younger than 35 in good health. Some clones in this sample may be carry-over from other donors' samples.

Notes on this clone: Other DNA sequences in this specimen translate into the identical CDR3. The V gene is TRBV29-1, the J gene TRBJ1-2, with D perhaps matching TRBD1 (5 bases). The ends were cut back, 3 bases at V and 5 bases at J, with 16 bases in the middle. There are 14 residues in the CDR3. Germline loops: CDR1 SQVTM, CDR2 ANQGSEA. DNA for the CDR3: TGCAGCGTTGAGAGGGGAGCAGGAGCGTATGGCTACACCTTC. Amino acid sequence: CSVERGAGAYGYTF.

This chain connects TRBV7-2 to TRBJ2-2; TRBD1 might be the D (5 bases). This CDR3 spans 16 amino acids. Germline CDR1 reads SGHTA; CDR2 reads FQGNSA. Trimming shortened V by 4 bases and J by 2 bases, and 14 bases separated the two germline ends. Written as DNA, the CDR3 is TGTGCCAGCAGCTCCCGACAGCCCTTCAACACCGGGGAGCTGTTTTTT. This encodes CASSSRQPFNTGELFF.

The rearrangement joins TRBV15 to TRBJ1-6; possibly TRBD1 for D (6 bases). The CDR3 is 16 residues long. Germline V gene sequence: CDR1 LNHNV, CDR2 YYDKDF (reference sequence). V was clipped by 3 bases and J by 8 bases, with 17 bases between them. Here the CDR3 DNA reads TGTGCCACCAGCAGCCCAGGGGTAATGCCCCATTCACCCCTCCACTTT. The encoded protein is CATSSPGVMPHSPLHF.

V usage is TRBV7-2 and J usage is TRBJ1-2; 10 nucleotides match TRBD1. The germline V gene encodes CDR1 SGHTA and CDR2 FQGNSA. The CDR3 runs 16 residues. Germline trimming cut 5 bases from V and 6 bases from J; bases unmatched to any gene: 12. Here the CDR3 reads CASSHPRGQGKDGYTF. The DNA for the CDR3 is TGTGCCAGCAGCCACCCCCGGGGACAGGGGAAAGATGGCTACACCTTC.

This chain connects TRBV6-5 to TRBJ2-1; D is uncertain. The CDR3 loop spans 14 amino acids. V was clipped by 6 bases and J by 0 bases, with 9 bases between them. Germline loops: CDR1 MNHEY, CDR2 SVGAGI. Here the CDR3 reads CASRDPSSYNEQFF. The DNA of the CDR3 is TGTGCCAGCAGAGACCCATCCTCCTACAATGAGCAGTTCTTC.

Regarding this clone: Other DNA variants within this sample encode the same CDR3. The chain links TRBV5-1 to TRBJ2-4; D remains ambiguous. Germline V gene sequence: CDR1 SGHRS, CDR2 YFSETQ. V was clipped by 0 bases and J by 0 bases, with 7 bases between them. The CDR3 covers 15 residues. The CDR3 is CASSLVTGAKNIQYF. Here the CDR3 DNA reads TGCGCCAGCAGCTTGGTAACGGGAGCCAAAAACATTCAGTACTTC.

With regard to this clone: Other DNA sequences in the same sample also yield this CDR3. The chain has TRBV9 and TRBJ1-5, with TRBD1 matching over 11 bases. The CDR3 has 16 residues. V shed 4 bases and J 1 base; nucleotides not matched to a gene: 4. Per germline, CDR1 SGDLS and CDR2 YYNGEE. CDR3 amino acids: CASSTGTGGSNQPQHF. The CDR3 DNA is TGTGCCAGCAGCACCGGGACAGGGGGAAGCAATCAGCCCCAGCATTTT.

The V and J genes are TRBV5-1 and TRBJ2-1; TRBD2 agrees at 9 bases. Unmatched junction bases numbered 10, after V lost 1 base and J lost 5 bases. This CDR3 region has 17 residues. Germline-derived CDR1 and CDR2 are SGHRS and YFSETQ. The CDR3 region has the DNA TGCGCCAGCAGCTTGCCGGGCGGGAGGGCCCTCGACAATGAGCAGTTCTTC. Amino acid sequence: CASSLPGGRALDNEQFF.

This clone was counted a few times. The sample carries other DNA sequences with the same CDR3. The CDR3 DNA sequence: TGTGCCAGCAGTTCACAGGGCTATGGCTACACCTTC. The encoded protein is CASSSQGYGYTF. The chain recombines TRBV6-1 with TRBJ1-2, with a tentative D call TRBD1 (6 bases). CDR1 and CDR2 (germline): MNHNS, SASEGT. Trimming removed 5 bases at V and 4 bases at J, with 8 bases between. The CDR3 is 12 amino acids.

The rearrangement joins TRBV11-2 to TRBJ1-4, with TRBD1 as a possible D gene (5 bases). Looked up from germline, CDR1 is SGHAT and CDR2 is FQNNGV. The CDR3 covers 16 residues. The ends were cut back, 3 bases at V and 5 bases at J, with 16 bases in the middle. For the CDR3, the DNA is TGTGCCAGCAGCTTGGGGGGTCACAATAGAAATGAAAAACTGTTTTTT. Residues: CASSLGGHNRNEKLFF.

The CDR3 DNA sequence: TGTGCCAGCAGCCCCCGGATTTACACAGATACGCAGTATTTT. It codes for CASSPRIYTDTQYF. The V gene is TRBV9, the J gene TRBJ2-3; D is unresolved. Germline CDR1 reads SGDLS; CDR2 reads YYNGEE. The V end lost 4 bases, the J end lost 2 bases, and 11 bases lay between the germline ends. This CDR3 comprises 14 residues.

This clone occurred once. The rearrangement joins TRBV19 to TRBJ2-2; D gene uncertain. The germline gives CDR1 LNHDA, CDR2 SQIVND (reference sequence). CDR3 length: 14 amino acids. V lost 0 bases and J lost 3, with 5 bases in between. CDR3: CASSIEGYTGELFF. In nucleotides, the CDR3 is TGTGCCAGTAGTATAGAGGGCTACACCGGGGAGCTGTTTTTT. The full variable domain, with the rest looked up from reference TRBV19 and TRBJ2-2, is DGGITQSPKYLFRKEGQNVTLSCEQNLNHDAMYWYRQDPGQGLRLIYYSQIVNDFQKGDIAEGYSVSREKKESFPLTVTSAQKNPTAFYLCASSIEGYTGELFFGEGSRLTVL.

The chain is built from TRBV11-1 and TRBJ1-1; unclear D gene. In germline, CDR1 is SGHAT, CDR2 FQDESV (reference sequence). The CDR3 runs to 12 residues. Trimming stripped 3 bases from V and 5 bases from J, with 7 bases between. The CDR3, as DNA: TGTGCCAGCAGCTTCGGGGAAACTGAAGCTTTCTTT. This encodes CASSFGETEAFF.

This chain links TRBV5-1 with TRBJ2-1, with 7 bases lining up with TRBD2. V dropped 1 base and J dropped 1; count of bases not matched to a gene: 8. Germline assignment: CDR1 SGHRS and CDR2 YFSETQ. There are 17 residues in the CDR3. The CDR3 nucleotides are TGCGCCAGCAGCTTGATGCTAGCGGTTGTGTCCTACAATGAGCAGTTCTTC. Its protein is CASSLMLAVVSYNEQFF.

CDR3 sequence reads: CASSPRDRLNTEAFF. The CDR3 DNA is TGTGCCAGCAGTCCGCGGGACCGATTGAACACTGAAGCTTTCTTT. The chain joins TRBV6-5 to TRBJ1-1; TRBD1 might be the D (5 bases). This CDR3 is built from 15 residues. Trimming stripped 5 bases from V and 0 bases from J, with 13 bases between. Germline loops: CDR1 MNHEY, CDR2 SVGAGI.

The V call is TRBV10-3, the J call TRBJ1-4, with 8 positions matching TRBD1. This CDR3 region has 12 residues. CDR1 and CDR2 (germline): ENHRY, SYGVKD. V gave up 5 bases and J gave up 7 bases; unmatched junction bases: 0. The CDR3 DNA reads TGTGCCATCAGTCAGGGGGCTGAAAAACTGTTTTTT. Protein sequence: CAISQGAEKLFF.

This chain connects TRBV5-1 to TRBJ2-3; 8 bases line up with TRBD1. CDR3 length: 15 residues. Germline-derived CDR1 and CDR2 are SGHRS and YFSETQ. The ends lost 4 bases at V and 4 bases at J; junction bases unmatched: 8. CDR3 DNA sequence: TGCGCCAGCAGCCCTCGGACAGGGATCCCAGATACGCAGTATTTT. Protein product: CASSPRTGIPDTQYF.

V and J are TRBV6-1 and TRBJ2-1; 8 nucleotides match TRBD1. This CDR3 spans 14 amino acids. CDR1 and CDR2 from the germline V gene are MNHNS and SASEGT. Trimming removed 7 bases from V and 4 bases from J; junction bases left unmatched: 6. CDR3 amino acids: CASTGDRRYNEQFF. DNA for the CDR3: TGTGCCAGCACCGGGGACAGGCGTTACAATGAGCAGTTCTTC.